Listed below are T cell receptor beta chains from one sample, sequenced in a study of shared clonotypes between healthy human individuals. TCRdb keeps only in-frame clones here, not all; method: immunoSEQ multiplex PCR. The sample contains approximately 2.5 million clones, roughly 93% of which appear only once. Sample: naive CD4+ T cells from PBMCs. Receptors originate from a man between 18 and 35 years old in good health. Some clones in this sample may be carry-over from other donors' samples. CDR3s include the opening cysteine and the closing phenylalanine or tryptophan. Each record gives: V gene, clone size, J gene, D gene, CDR3 protein, CDR3 DNA. The D gene is left open where the match is weak. Clone size, where shown, is once, few, many, or a class for clones that have expanded.

v_call: TRBV28
clone_size: .
j_call: TRBJ2-7
d_call: .
cdr3_aa: CASSSEFSEQYF
cdr3_nt: TGTGCCAGCAGTTCAGAGTTTAGCGAGCAGTACTTC

v_call: TRBV18
clone_size: .
j_call: TRBJ2-7
d_call: .
cdr3_aa: CASSGTSGFQDYEQYF
cdr3_nt: TGTGCCAGCTCAGGAACCTCAGGGTTTCAAGACTACGAGCAGTACTTC

v_call: TRBV18
clone_size: .
j_call: TRBJ2-1
d_call: .
cdr3_aa: CASSLPQGTYNEQFF
cdr3_nt: TGTGCCAGCTCGCTACCTCAGGGGACCTACAATGAGCAGTTCTTC

v_call: TRBV27
clone_size: .
j_call: TRBJ2-7
d_call: .
cdr3_aa: CATGYDSYEQYF
cdr3_nt: TGTGCCACAGGGTACGATTCCTACGAGCAGTACTTC

v_call: TRBV5-1
clone_size: .
j_call: TRBJ2-1
d_call: TRBD2
cdr3_aa: CASSLDGLAGEQFF
cdr3_nt: TGCGCCAGCAGCTTGGATGGACTAGCGGGAGAGCAGTTCTTC

v_call: TRBV19
clone_size: .
j_call: TRBJ1-5
d_call: .
cdr3_aa: CASKGSNQPQHF
cdr3_nt: TGTGCCAGTAAGGGCAGCAATCAGCCCCAGCATTTT

v_call: TRBV6-5
clone_size: .
j_call: TRBJ1-1
d_call: TRBD1
cdr3_aa: CASSQRQGSGTEAFF
cdr3_nt: TGTGCCAGCAGTCAGCGACAGGGTTCGGGCACTGAAGCTTTCTTT

v_call: TRBV7-2
clone_size: .
j_call: TRBJ2-7
d_call: TRBD1
cdr3_aa: CASSGDRGGDEQYF
cdr3_nt: TGTGCCAGCAGCGGGGACAGGGGAGGCGACGAGCAGTACTTC

v_call: TRBV28
clone_size: .
j_call: TRBJ2-5
d_call: .
cdr3_aa: CASSLLSAYQETQYF
cdr3_nt: TGTGCCAGCAGTCTCCTTAGCGCGTACCAAGAGACCCAGTACTTC

v_call: TRBV9
clone_size: once
j_call: TRBJ2-2
d_call: .
cdr3_aa: CASSVSGELFF
cdr3_nt: TGTGCCAGCAGCGTTAGCGGGGAGCTGTTTTTT

v_call: TRBV29-1
clone_size: .
j_call: TRBJ2-2
d_call: .
cdr3_aa: CSVAVTETGELFF
cdr3_nt: TGCAGCGTGGCGGTGACTGAAACCGGGGAGCTGTTTTTT

v_call: TRBV23-1
clone_size: .
j_call: TRBJ2-7
d_call: .
cdr3_aa: CASSQSGLSYEQYF
cdr3_nt: TGCGCCAGCAGTCAAAGCGGGCTCTCCTACGAGCAGTACTTC

v_call: TRBV7-9
clone_size: .
j_call: TRBJ1-4
d_call: TRBD1
cdr3_aa: CASSLGRTGTNEKLFF
cdr3_nt: TGTGCCAGCAGCTTGGGTAGGACAGGGACGAATGAAAAACTGTTTTTT

v_call: TRBV30
clone_size: .
j_call: TRBJ1-1
d_call: .
cdr3_aa: CAWSGGGYTEAFF
cdr3_nt: TGTGCCTGGAGCGGGGGGGGCTACACTGAAGCTTTCTTT

v_call: TRBV7-6
clone_size: .
j_call: TRBJ1-1
d_call: .
cdr3_aa: CASSPGDKNTEAFF
cdr3_nt: TGTGCCAGCAGCCCGGGGGATAAAAACACTGAAGCTTTCTTT

v_call: TRBV4-1
clone_size: .
j_call: TRBJ2-7
d_call: .
cdr3_aa: CASSRESWYEQYF
cdr3_nt: TGCGCCAGCAGCCGGGAGAGTTGGTACGAGCAGTACTTC

v_call: TRBV2
clone_size: once
j_call: TRBJ1-5
d_call: .
cdr3_aa: CASRRSNQPQHF
cdr3_nt: TGTGCCAGCCGCCGGAGCAATCAGCCCCAGCATTTT

v_call: TRBV5-1
clone_size: .
j_call: TRBJ2-1
d_call: TRBD2
cdr3_aa: CASSLGLAGDYNEQFF
cdr3_nt: TGCGCCAGCAGCTTGGGACTAGCGGGAGACTACAATGAGCAGTTCTTC

v_call: TRBV5-1
clone_size: .
j_call: TRBJ2-1
d_call: TRBD2
cdr3_aa: CASSLGKREDYNEQFF
cdr3_nt: TGCGCCAGCAGCTTGGGTAAGCGGGAGGATTACAATGAGCAGTTCTTC

v_call: TRBV5-1
clone_size: once
j_call: TRBJ2-2
d_call: .
cdr3_aa: CASSFGWQGNTGELFF
cdr3_nt: TGCGCCAGCAGCTTTGGATGGCAGGGGAACACCGGGGAGCTGTTTTTT

v_call: TRBV9
clone_size: .
j_call: TRBJ2-5
d_call: .
cdr3_aa: CASSPAGRETQYF
cdr3_nt: TGTGCCAGCAGCCCGGCGGGGAGAGAGACCCAGTACTTC

v_call: TRBV19
clone_size: .
j_call: TRBJ1-5
d_call: TRBD1
cdr3_aa: CASSILGGGNQPQHF
cdr3_nt: TGTGCCAGTAGTATATTAGGGGGCGGCAATCAGCCCCAGCATTTT

v_call: TRBV6-1
clone_size: .
j_call: TRBJ2-5
d_call: .
cdr3_aa: CASTPTLTPETQYF
cdr3_nt: TGTGCCAGCACTCCGACACTTACACCAGAGACCCAGTACTTC

v_call: TRBV11-1
clone_size: .
j_call: TRBJ2-3
d_call: TRBD1
cdr3_aa: CASSSQGVPGGRADTQYF
cdr3_nt: TGTGCCAGCAGCTCCCAGGGAGTACCAGGGGGTCGTGCAGATACGCAGTATTTT

v_call: TRBV6-1
clone_size: .
j_call: TRBJ2-7
d_call: .
cdr3_aa: CASSEAGLYEQYF
cdr3_nt: TGTGCCAGCAGTGAAGCCGGACTCTACGAGCAGTACTTC

v_call: TRBV14
clone_size: .
j_call: TRBJ1-1
d_call: .
cdr3_aa: CASSPQRNTEAFF
cdr3_nt: TGTGCCAGCAGCCCCCAGAGGAACACTGAAGCTTTCTTT

v_call: TRBV18
clone_size: .
j_call: TRBJ2-3
d_call: .
cdr3_aa: CASSPALGTDTQYF
cdr3_nt: TGTGCCAGCTCACCCGCTTTAGGCACAGATACGCAGTATTTT

v_call: TRBV5-6
clone_size: .
j_call: TRBJ2-1
d_call: .
cdr3_aa: CASSLDRTNEQFF
cdr3_nt: TGTGCCAGCAGCTTGGATAGAACCAATGAGCAGTTCTTC

v_call: TRBV7-9
clone_size: .
j_call: TRBJ2-1
d_call: .
cdr3_aa: CASRQTLDKEQFF
cdr3_nt: TGTGCCAGCAGACAAACCCTGGACAAGGAGCAGTTCTTC

v_call: TRBV9
clone_size: .
j_call: TRBJ2-5
d_call: TRBD1
cdr3_aa: CASSTGRDRAWETQYF
cdr3_nt: TGTGCCAGCAGCACCGGCCGGGACAGGGCCTGGGAGACCCAGTACTTC

v_call: TRBV7-3
clone_size: .
j_call: TRBJ1-2
d_call: TRBD1
cdr3_aa: CASSLSYGQDGYTF
cdr3_nt: TGTGCCAGCAGCTTAAGTTATGGACAGGACGGCTACACCTTC

v_call: TRBV4-1
clone_size: .
j_call: TRBJ1-3
d_call: .
cdr3_aa: CASSPEFYSGNTIYF
cdr3_nt: TGCGCCAGCAGCCCGGAATTCTACTCTGGAAACACCATATATTTT

v_call: TRBV18
clone_size: .
j_call: TRBJ2-1
d_call: TRBD1
cdr3_aa: CASSPDRPPNNEQFF
cdr3_nt: TGTGCCAGCTCACCGGACAGGCCCCCTAACAATGAGCAGTTCTTC

v_call: TRBV28
clone_size: once
j_call: TRBJ1-6
d_call: TRBD1
cdr3_aa: CASSLAAGGKSPLHF
cdr3_nt: TGTGCCAGCAGTTTAGCGGCAGGGGGCAAATCACCCCTCCACTTT

v_call: TRBV5-1
clone_size: .
j_call: TRBJ1-1
d_call: .
cdr3_aa: CASTVRAASSTEAFF
cdr3_nt: TGCGCCAGCACAGTCCGGGCAGCCTCGAGCACTGAAGCTTTCTTT

v_call: TRBV10-3
clone_size: few
j_call: TRBJ1-1
d_call: .
cdr3_aa: CAISPVGGSEAFF
cdr3_nt: TGTGCCATCAGCCCTGTGGGGGGCTCGGAAGCTTTCTTT

v_call: TRBV28
clone_size: once
j_call: TRBJ2-1
d_call: .
cdr3_aa: CASSLGGNEQFF
cdr3_nt: TGTGCCAGCAGTTTAGGAGGCAATGAGCAGTTCTTC

v_call: TRBV10-3
clone_size: .
j_call: TRBJ2-2
d_call: .
cdr3_aa: CAISESVRRGGSGELFF
cdr3_nt: TGTGCCATCAGTGAGTCTGTCCGGCGGGGAGGTTCCGGGGAGCTGTTTTTT

v_call: TRBV5-1
clone_size: .
j_call: TRBJ2-1
d_call: .
cdr3_aa: CASSRPSSGGRNEQFF
cdr3_nt: TGCGCCAGCAGCCGCCCTAGCTCCGGAGGACGCAATGAGCAGTTCTTC

v_call: TRBV6-5
clone_size: .
j_call: TRBJ2-1
d_call: .
cdr3_aa: CASKGRGYGEQFF
cdr3_nt: TGTGCCAGCAAGGGCAGGGGATACGGTGAGCAGTTCTTC

v_call: TRBV7-2
clone_size: .
j_call: TRBJ2-7
d_call: .
cdr3_aa: CASSLAGVNTYEQYF
cdr3_nt: TGTGCCAGCAGCCTAGCTGGAGTTAACACCTACGAGCAGTACTTC

v_call: TRBV10-3
clone_size: .
j_call: TRBJ2-4
d_call: .
cdr3_aa: CAISEGAAKNIQYF
cdr3_nt: TGTGCCATCAGTGAGGGGGCCGCCAAAAACATTCAGTACTTC

v_call: TRBV19
clone_size: .
j_call: TRBJ1-4
d_call: .
cdr3_aa: CASSIGTRGTEKLFF
cdr3_nt: TGTGCCAGTAGTATTGGGACCAGGGGCACGGAAAAACTGTTTTTT

v_call: TRBV18
clone_size: once
j_call: TRBJ1-2
d_call: TRBD1
cdr3_aa: CASSLDRRFGYTF
cdr3_nt: TGTGCCAGCTCATTGGACAGGAGGTTTGGCTACACCTTC

v_call: TRBV18
clone_size: .
j_call: TRBJ2-1
d_call: .
cdr3_aa: CASSPSAGYNEQFF
cdr3_nt: TGTGCCAGCTCACCAAGCGCAGGCTACAATGAGCAGTTCTTC

v_call: TRBV5-1
clone_size: .
j_call: TRBJ2-1
d_call: .
cdr3_aa: CASSLGLARSYNEQFF
cdr3_nt: TGCGCCAGCAGCTTGGGCCTAGCGAGATCCTACAATGAGCAGTTCTTC

v_call: TRBV11-2
clone_size: .
j_call: TRBJ2-7
d_call: .
cdr3_aa: CASSPPSYEQYF
cdr3_nt: TGTGCCAGCAGCCCCCCATCTTACGAGCAGTACTTC

v_call: TRBV9
clone_size: .
j_call: TRBJ1-2
d_call: .
cdr3_aa: CASSVEPPFGVGGYTF
cdr3_nt: TGTGCCAGCAGCGTTGAGCCACCCTTCGGAGTTGGTGGCTACACCTTC

v_call: TRBV27
clone_size: .
j_call: TRBJ2-7
d_call: .
cdr3_aa: CASSEYRAGTYEQYF
cdr3_nt: TGTGCCAGCAGTGAGTACAGGGCGGGGACCTACGAGCAGTACTTC

v_call: TRBV5-4
clone_size: .
j_call: TRBJ1-1
d_call: .
cdr3_aa: CASSLMGQNTEAFF
cdr3_nt: TGTGCCAGCAGCTTGATGGGTCAGAACACTGAAGCTTTCTTT

v_call: TRBV27
clone_size: .
j_call: TRBJ2-2
d_call: .
cdr3_aa: CASRNFAGETGELFF
cdr3_nt: TGTGCCAGCAGAAATTTTGCAGGGGAGACCGGGGAGCTGTTTTTT

v_call: TRBV4-2
clone_size: .
j_call: TRBJ1-2
d_call: .
cdr3_aa: CASSATPSYGRGYGYTF
cdr3_nt: TGTGCCAGCAGCGCCACGCCATCCTACGGCAGGGGATATGGCTACACCTTC

v_call: TRBV9
clone_size: .
j_call: TRBJ2-2
d_call: .
cdr3_aa: CASSVTGGDTGELFF
cdr3_nt: TGTGCCAGCAGCGTAACCGGGGGAGACACCGGGGAGCTGTTTTTT

v_call: TRBV4-1
clone_size: .
j_call: TRBJ2-7
d_call: TRBD2
cdr3_aa: CASSQDGRVYEQYF
cdr3_nt: TGCGCCAGCAGCCAAGACGGGAGGGTTTACGAGCAGTACTTC